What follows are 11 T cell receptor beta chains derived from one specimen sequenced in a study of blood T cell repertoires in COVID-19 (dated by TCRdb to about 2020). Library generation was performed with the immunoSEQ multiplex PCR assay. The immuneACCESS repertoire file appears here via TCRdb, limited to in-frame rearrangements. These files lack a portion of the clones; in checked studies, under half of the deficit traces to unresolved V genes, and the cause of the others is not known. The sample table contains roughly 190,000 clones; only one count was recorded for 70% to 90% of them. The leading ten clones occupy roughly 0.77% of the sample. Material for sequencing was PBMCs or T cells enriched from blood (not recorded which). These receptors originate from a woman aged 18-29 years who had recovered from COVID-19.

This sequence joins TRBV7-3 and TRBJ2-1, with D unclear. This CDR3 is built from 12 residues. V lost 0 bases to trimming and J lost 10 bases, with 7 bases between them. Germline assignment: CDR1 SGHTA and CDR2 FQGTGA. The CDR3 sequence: CASSLTSREQFF. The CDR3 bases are TGTGCCAGCAGCTTAACGTCGAGGGAGCAGTTCTTC.

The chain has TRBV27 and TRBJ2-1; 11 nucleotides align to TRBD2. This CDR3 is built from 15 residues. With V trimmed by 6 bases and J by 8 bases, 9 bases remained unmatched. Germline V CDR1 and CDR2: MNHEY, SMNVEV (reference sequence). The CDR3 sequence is CASSLTSGIRDEQFF. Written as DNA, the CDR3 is TGTGCCAGCAGCTTGACTAGCGGGATTAGAGATGAGCAGTTCTTC.

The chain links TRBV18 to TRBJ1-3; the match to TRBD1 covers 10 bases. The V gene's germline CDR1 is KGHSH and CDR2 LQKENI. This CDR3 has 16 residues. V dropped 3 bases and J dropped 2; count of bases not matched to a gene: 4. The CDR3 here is CASSPGTGAAGNTIYF. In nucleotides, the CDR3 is TGTGCCAGCTCACCGGGGACAGGGGCGGCTGGAAACACCATATATTTT.

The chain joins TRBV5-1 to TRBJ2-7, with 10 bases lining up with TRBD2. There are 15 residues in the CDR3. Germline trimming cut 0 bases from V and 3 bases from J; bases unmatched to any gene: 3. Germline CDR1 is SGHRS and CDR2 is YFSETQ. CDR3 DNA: TGCGCCAGCAGCTTGGTGGCTAGCGGGAGCTACGAGCAGTACTTC. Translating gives CASSLVASGSYEQYF.

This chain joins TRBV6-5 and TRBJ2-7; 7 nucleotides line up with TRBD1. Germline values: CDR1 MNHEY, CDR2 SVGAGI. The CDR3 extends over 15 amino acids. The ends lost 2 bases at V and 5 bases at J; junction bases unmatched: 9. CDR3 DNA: TGTGCCAGCAGTTACCCAGGGGGATTGATCCACGAGCAGTACTTC. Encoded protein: CASSYPGGLIHEQYF.

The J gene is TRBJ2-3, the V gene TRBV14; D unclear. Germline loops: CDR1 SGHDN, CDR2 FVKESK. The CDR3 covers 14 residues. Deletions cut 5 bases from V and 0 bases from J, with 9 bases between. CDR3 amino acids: CASSSLKSTDTQYF. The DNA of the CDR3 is TGTGCCAGCAGCAGCTTGAAGAGCACAGATACGCAGTATTTT.

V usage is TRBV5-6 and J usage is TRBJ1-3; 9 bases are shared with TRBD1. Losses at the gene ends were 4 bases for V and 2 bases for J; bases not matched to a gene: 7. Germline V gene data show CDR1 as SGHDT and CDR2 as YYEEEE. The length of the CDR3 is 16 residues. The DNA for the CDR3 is TGTGCCAGCAGCGGGACAGGGTATTCCCCTGGAAACACCATATATTTT. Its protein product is CASSGTGYSPGNTIYF.

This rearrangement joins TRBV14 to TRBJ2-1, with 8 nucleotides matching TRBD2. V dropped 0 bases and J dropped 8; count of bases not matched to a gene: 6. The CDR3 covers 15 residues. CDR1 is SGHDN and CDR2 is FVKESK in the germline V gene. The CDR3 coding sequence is TGTGCCAGCAGCCAAGACGTCGGGAGGGCGGATGAGCAGTTCTTC. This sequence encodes CASSQDVGRADEQFF.

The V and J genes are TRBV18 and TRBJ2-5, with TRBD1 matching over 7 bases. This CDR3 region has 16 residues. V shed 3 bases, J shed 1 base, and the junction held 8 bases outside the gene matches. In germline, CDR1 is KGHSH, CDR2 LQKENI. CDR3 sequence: CASSPTGQGVQETQYF. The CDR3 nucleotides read TGTGCCAGCTCACCGACAGGCCAGGGGGTCCAAGAGACCCAGTACTTC.

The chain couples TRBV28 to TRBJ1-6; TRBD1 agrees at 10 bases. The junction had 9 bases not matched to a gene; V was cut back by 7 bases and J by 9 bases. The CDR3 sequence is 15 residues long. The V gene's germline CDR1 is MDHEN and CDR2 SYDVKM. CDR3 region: CASNPGGQGSSPLHF. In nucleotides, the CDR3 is TGTGCCAGCAACCCTGGGGGACAGGGGAGTTCACCCCTCCACTTT.

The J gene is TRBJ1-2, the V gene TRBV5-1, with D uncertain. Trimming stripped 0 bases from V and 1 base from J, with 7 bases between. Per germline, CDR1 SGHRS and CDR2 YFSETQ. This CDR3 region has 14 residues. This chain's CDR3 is CASSLDSINYGYTF. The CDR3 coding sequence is TGCGCCAGCAGCTTGGACAGTATTAACTATGGCTACACCTTC.